Presented here are 20 T cell receptor beta chains from one specimen sequenced in a study of blood T cell repertoires in COVID-19. Generated by immunoSEQ multiplex PCR, the TCRdb table keeps only in-frame clones and is missing some. Counted here are tens of thousands of clones, around 80% occurring once; the ten biggest clones make up 15% to 20%. Specimen: peripheral blood. The receptors were gathered from an older woman with acute or convalescent COVID-19.

The V and J genes are TRBV24-1 and TRBJ2-7; 11 bases are shared with TRBD2. V dropped 5 bases and J dropped 7; count of bases not matched to a gene: 6. The CDR3 loop spans 14 amino acids. CDR1 and CDR2 from the germline V gene are KGHDR and SFDVKD. CDR3 bases: TGTGCCACCAGTGGGATAGCGGGGGGGCGGGAGCAGTACTTC. It specifies CATSGIAGGREQYF.

This clone was observed a few times. The gene calls are TRBV10-3 and TRBJ2-7; possible D gene TRBD1, 6 bases. Trimming removed 3 bases from V and 3 bases from J, with 9 bases in between. The CDR3 runs to 13 residues. CDR1 ENHRY and CDR2 SYGVKD come from the germline V gene. CDR3 loop: CAISDGGDYEQYV. DNA for the CDR3: TGTGCCATCAGTGATGGGGGCGACTACGAGCAGTACGTC.

The V call is TRBV6-5, the J call TRBJ1-2, with 7 bases matching TRBD1. Germline CDR1 MNHEY, CDR2 SVGAGI. After removal of 1 base from V and 4 bases from J, the junction contained 3 bases not matched to a gene. The CDR3 is made up of 14 amino acids. The CDR3 loop is CASSYFAGGYGYTF. CDR3 nucleotides: TGTGCCAGCAGTTACTTTGCAGGGGGCTATGGCTACACCTTC.

This chain connects TRBV5-1 to TRBJ1-4; no definite D call. From germline, CDR1 is SGHRS and CDR2 YFSETQ. The CDR3 spans 14 residues. Trimming removed 2 bases at V and 3 bases at J, with 8 bases between. CDR3 amino acids: CASSFRGANEKLFF. The CDR3 nucleotides read TGCGCCAGCAGCTTCCGGGGAGCTAATGAAAAACTGTTTTTT.

Only one count was recorded for this clone. This chain links TRBV5-1 with TRBJ1-1; D unclear. CDR3 length equals 14 residues. Trimming took off 0 bases at V and 5 bases at J, with 11 bases between the two ends. The germline V gene encodes CDR1 SGHRS and CDR2 YFSETQ. The CDR3 loop is CASSLDILTTEAFF. DNA for the CDR3: TGCGCCAGCAGCTTGGACATACTGACAACTGAAGCTTTCTTT. Supplemented by reference TRBV5-1 and TRBJ1-1, the full variable domain reads KAGVTQTPRYLIKTRGQQVTLSCSPISGHRSVSWYQQTPGQGLQFLFEYFSETQRNKGNFPGRFSGRQFSNSRSEMNVSTLELGDSALYLCASSLDILTTEAFFGQGTRLTVV.

The chain joins TRBV7-2 to TRBJ1-4; D gene uncertain. CDR1 is SGHTA, CDR2 FQGNSA, per germline. This CDR3 is 19 amino acids long. V shed 1 base and J shed 0 bases, with 18 bases lying between them. The CDR3 is CASSLGFGKTTATNEKLFF. CDR3 coding DNA: TGTGCCAGCAGCTTAGGTTTCGGGAAAACCACTGCAACTAATGAAAAACTGTTTTTT.

The chain has TRBV7-9 and TRBJ1-2; D is unresolved. The CDR3 sequence is 15 residues long. Germline V CDR1 and CDR2: SEHNR, FQNEAQ (reference sequence). Trimming shortened V by 3 bases and J by 5 bases, and 16 bases separated the two germline ends. The CDR3 bases are TGTGCCAGCAGCTTTTACGGCTCGGGGATTTATGGCTACACCTTC. As protein: CASSFYGSGIYGYTF. The entire variable domain, with the rest obtained from reference TRBV7-9 and TRBJ1-2, is as follows: DTGVSQNPRHKITKRGQNVTFRCDPISEHNRLYWYRQTLGQGPEFLTYFQNEAQLEKSRLLSDRFSAERPKGSFSTLEIQRTEQGDSAMYLCASSFYGSGIYGYTFGSGTRLTVV.

At least ten counts were recorded for this clone. This chain joins TRBV5-1 and TRBJ1-5; tentative D call: TRBD1 (5 bases). This CDR3 contains 14 residues. CDR1 and CDR2 from the germline V gene are SGHRS and YFSETQ. With 3 bases removed from V and 3 bases from J, the gap between germline ends came to 10 bases. DNA for the CDR3: TGCGCCAGCAGCTCCCAGGGTAACAATCAGCCCCAGCATTTT. The encoded protein is CASSSQGNNQPQHF.

V gene TRBV7-3 combines with J gene TRBJ2-2, with 8 nucleotides matching TRBD1. J gave up 0 bases and V 6 bases, and 3 bases lay outside the gene matches. In germline, CDR1 is SGHTA, CDR2 FQGTGA. This CDR3 spans 15 amino acids. CDR3 bases: TGTGCCAGCAGATCGGACAGGGCGAACACCGGGGAGCTGTTTTTT. This codes for CASRSDRANTGELFF. Based on the CDR3 plus reference TRBV7-3 and TRBJ2-2, the full variable domain is GAGVSQTPSNKVTEKGKYVELRCDPISGHTALYWYRQSLGQGPEFLIYFQGTGAADDSGLPNDRFFAVRPEGSVSTLKIQRTERGDSAVYLCASRSDRANTGELFFGEGSRLTVL.

This clone was detected only once. This rearrangement joins TRBV10-3 to TRBJ2-7; D is possibly TRBD1 (8 bases). The ends were cut back, 6 bases at V and 0 bases at J, with 18 bases in the middle. CDR3 size: 16 residues. Germline lookup yields CDR1 ENHRY and CDR2 SYGVKD. CDR3 sequence: CAIRRQGTTASYEQYF. CDR3 DNA sequence: TGTGCCATCAGGAGACAGGGGACTACTGCCTCCTACGAGCAGTACTTC.

A single count supports this clone. The gene calls are TRBV7-9 and TRBJ2-1, with D possibly being TRBD2 (7 bases). The CDR3 has 14 amino acids. The germline V gene has CDR1 SEHNR and CDR2 FQNEAQ (reference sequence). The V and J ends lost 1 base and 14 bases respectively, with 18 bases between them. The CDR3 DNA sequence: TGTGCCAGCAGCTTAGGTGGTTCAGGGGAGGGTGAGTTCTTC. This encodes CASSLGGSGEGEFF.

This chain uses TRBV19 with TRBJ2-6; D possibly corresponds to TRBD1 (5 bases). This CDR3 is built from 16 residues. Germline V gene data show CDR1 as LNHDA and CDR2 as SQIVND (reference sequence). V shed 7 bases and J shed 4 bases, with 17 bases lying between them. CDR3 in DNA: TGTGCCAGTACCGCGGCGCCAGGGTTCGGGGCCAACGTCCTGACTTTC. It encodes CASTAAPGFGANVLTF.

V gene TRBV28 combines with J gene TRBJ1-3; the match to TRBD1 covers 7 bases. Germline V CDR1 and CDR2: MDHEN, SYDVKM. The V and J ends lost 6 bases and 12 bases, in that order; junction bases with no gene match: 8. The CDR3 consists of 12 residues. This CDR3 reads CASRGRGAHIYF. CDR3 nucleotide sequence: TGTGCCAGCAGGGGCAGGGGGGCCCACATATATTTT. Supplemented by reference TRBV28 and TRBJ1-3, the full variable domain reads DVKVTQSSRYLVKRTGEKVFLECVQDMDHENMFWYRQDPGLGLRLIYFSYDVKMKEKGDIPEGYSVSREKKERFSLILESASTNQTSMYLCASRGRGAHIYFGEGSWLTVV.

The chain uses TRBV30 and TRBJ2-5, with 13 bases fitting TRBD2. Germline values: CDR1 GTSNPN, CDR2 SVGIG (reference sequence). The CDR3 totals 15 residues. V lost 1 base to trimming and J lost 3 bases; unmatched junction nucleotides: 2. CDR3 region: CAWSGGLAGKETQYF. CDR3 in DNA: TGTGCCTGGAGTGGGGGACTAGCGGGGAAAGAGACCCAGTACTTC.

J is TRBJ1-3 and V is TRBV3-1 (or the pseudogene TRBV3-2), with TRBD1 identical over 8 bases. V dropped 1 base and J dropped 3; count of bases not matched to a gene: 5. Germline assignment: CDR1 LGHDT and CDR2 YNNKEL (reference sequence). The CDR3 is made up of 16 amino acids. DNA of the CDR3: TGTGCCAGCAGCCAAGTACAGGGGGTTGGTGGAAACACCATATATTTT. Translation: CASSQVQGVGGNTIYF.

This chain links TRBV5-1 with TRBJ1-1, with a weak D call TRBD1 (5 bases). The germline V and J ends were trimmed by 4 bases and 1 base, with 11 bases remaining between them. This CDR3 has 14 amino acids. Germline V gene lookup returns CDR1 SGHRS and CDR2 YFSETQ. The CDR3 DNA is TGCGCCAGCAGCCGCGGGACGGGGAACACTGAAGCTTTCTTT. Its protein is CASSRGTGNTEAFF.

The chain links TRBV5-8 to TRBJ1-2; D is perhaps TRBD1 (5 bases). The germline V gene encodes CDR1 SGHTS and CDR2 YDEGEE. The CDR3 consists of 16 residues. V was trimmed by 0 bases and J by 6 bases, leaving 18 bases between them. The CDR3 loop reads CASSLEWGTGENGYTF. The CDR3 DNA is TGTGCCAGCAGCTTGGAATGGGGGACGGGAGAAAATGGCTACACCTTC.

The chain has TRBV7-8 and TRBJ2-3; 8 bases fit TRBD1. This CDR3 contains 16 residues. Unmatched junction bases numbered 6, after V lost 1 base and J lost 3 bases. The V gene's germline CDR1 is SGHVS and CDR2 FQNEAQ. The CDR3 region is CASSLVSGQETDTQYF. CDR3 sequence (DNA): TGTGCCAGCAGCTTAGTGTCGGGACAGGAGACAGATACGCAGTATTTT.

The gene calls are TRBV29-1 and TRBJ2-2; weak D call: TRBD1 (6 bases). The CDR3 has 13 amino acids. Between the trimmed V and J ends, which lost 1 base and 4 bases, there was a span of 7 bases. The germline gives CDR1 SQVTM, CDR2 ANQGSEA. The CDR3 sequence is CSVEGQVTGELFF. The CDR3, as DNA: TGCAGCGTTGAAGGACAGGTCACCGGGGAGCTGTTTTTT.

The V gene is TRBV19, the J gene TRBJ1-5, with D perhaps TRBD1 (5 bases). The V end was cut by 3 bases, the J end by 2 bases, with 17 bases between. Germline lookup yields CDR1 LNHDA and CDR2 SQIVND (reference sequence). The CDR3 spans 17 residues. Written as DNA, the CDR3 is TGTGCCAGTAGTATTCCCGGGACTTCCATCGGCAATCAGCCCCAGCATTTT. Its protein is CASSIPGTSIGNQPQHF. The entire variable domain, with the rest obtained from reference TRBV19 and TRBJ1-5, is as follows: DGGITQSPKYLFRKEGQNVTLSCEQNLNHDAMYWYRQDPGQGLRLIYYSQIVNDFQKGDIAEGYSVSREKKESFPLTVTSAQKNPTAFYLCASSIPGTSIGNQPQHFGDGTRLSIL.